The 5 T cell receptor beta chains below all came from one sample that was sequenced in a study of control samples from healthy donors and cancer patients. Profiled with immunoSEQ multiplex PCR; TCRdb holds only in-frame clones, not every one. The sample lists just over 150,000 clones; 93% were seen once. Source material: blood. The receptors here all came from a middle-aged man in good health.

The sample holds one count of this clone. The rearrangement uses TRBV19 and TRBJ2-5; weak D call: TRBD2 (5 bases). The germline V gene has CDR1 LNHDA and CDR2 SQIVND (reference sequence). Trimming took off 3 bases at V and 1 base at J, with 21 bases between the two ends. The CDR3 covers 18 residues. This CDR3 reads CASSIYPSRARTQETQYF. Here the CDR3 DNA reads TGTGCCAGTAGTATCTACCCCTCGCGGGCCAGAACCCAAGAGACCCAGTACTTC.

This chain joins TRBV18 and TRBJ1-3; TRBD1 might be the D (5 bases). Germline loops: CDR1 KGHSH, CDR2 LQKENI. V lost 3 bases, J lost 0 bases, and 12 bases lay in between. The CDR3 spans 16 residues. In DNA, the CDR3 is TGTGCCAGCTCACCCGGACATATCTTCTCTGGAAACACCATATATTTT. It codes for CASSPGHIFSGNTIYF.

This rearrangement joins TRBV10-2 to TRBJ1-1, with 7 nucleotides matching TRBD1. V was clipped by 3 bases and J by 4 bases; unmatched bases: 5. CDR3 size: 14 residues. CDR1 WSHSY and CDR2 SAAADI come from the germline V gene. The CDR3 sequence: CASSDRTGTTEAFF. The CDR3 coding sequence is TGCGCCAGCAGTGACCGGACAGGAACCACTGAAGCTTTCTTT.

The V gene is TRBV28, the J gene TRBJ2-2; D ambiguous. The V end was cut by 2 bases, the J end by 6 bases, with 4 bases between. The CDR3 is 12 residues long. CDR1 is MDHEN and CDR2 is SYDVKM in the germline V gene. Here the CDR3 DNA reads TGTGCCAGCAGTTTAGTGGCCGGGGAGCTGTTTTTT. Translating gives CASSLVAGELFF. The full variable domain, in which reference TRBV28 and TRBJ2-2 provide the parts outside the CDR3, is DVKVTQSSRYLVKRTGEKVFLECVQDMDHENMFWYRQDPGLGLRLIYFSYDVKMKEKGDIPEGYSVSREKKERFSLILESASTNQTSMYLCASSLVAGELFFGEGSRLTVL.

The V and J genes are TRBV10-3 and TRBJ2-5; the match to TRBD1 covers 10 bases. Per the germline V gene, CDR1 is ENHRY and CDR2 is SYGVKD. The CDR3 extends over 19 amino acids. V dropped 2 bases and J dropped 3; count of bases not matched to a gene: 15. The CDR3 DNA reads TGTGCCATCAGTGAGCCAATTGGTCGGGACAGGGGAATAAAAGAGACCCAGTACTTC. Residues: CAISEPIGRDRGIKETQYF.